The 20 T cell receptor beta chains given below trace back to one sample, sequenced in a study of regulatory T cells in long-lasting Graves disease. Building the TCR beta libraries relied on iRepertoire HTBI primers, and CDR3 regions underwent Arm-PCR. Using its own MiXCR run on the multiplex PCR reads, TCRdb lists one record per CDR3 protein. The sample has hundreds of thousands of distinct CDR3 sequences; approximately 15% are singletons. Time point: newly diagnosed GD, antithyroid drugs for less than 3 months. PBMC RNA served as the TCR library source. This sample also appeared in a second study, on T cells in Graves' hyperthyroidism and ophthalmopathy.

Material: peripheral blood mononuclear cells (PBMCs), obtained at new diagnosis, from a patient treated with antithyroid drugs. These receptors were obtained from a woman aged 25 to 39 with Graves disease.

This clonotype was seen only once. The rearrangement joins TRBV5-6 to TRBJ2-6; TRBD1 agrees at 8 bases. The germline gives CDR1 SGHDT, CDR2 YYEEEE. The CDR3 sequence is 16 residues long. V trimming: 4 bases; J trimming: 2 bases; junction bases outside the gene matches: 5. This CDR3 reads CASSPDRGTGANVLTF. CDR3 nucleotides: TGTGCCAGCAGCCCTGACAGGGGAACTGGGGCCAACGTCCTGACTTTC.

This clonotype was found many times. V is TRBV28 and J is TRBJ2-7; 8 positions match TRBD2. Trimming cost V 8 bases and J 2 bases; bases outside gene matches: 11. This CDR3 spans 15 amino acids. From germline, CDR1 is MDHEN and CDR2 SYDVKM. The CDR3 nucleotides read TGTGCCAGCTCTTTCGGCGGTAGCGGGGCCTACGAGCAGTACTTC. Its translation: CASSFGGSGAYEQYF.

The chain is built from TRBV19 and TRBJ2-2; D is possibly TRBD1 or TRBD2 (5 bases each). Between the trimmed V and J ends, which lost 5 bases and 2 bases, there was a span of 15 bases. The CDR3 sequence is 16 residues long. Germline V gives CDR1 LNHDA, CDR2 SQIVND (reference sequence). CDR3 protein: CASSALGTSNTGELFF. Written as DNA, the CDR3 is TGTGCCAGTAGTGCACTCGGGACCTCAAACACCGGGGAGCTGTTTTTT. The full variable domain, with the rest looked up from reference TRBV19 and TRBJ2-2, is DGGITQSPKYLFRKEGQNVTLSCEQNLNHDAMYWYRQDPGQGLRLIYYSQIVNDFQKGDIAEGYSVSREKKESFPLTVTSAQKNPTAFYLCASSALGTSNTGELFFGEGSRLTVL.

The chain recombines TRBV19 with TRBJ1-5; D unclear. CDR3 length equals 12 residues. Germline V gene lookup returns CDR1 LNHDA and CDR2 SQIVND (reference sequence). The V and J ends lost 5 bases and 7 bases respectively, with 9 bases between them. CDR3 in DNA: TGTGCCAGTAGTTCGGGTTTCCAGCCCCAGCATTTT. Translated: CASSSGFQPQHF.

The sample holds many counts of this clonotype. V is TRBV7-2 and J is TRBJ1-5; maybe TRBD1 (5 bases). Germline V gives CDR1 SGHTA, CDR2 FQGNSA. This CDR3 is built from 14 residues. Trimming took 6 bases from V and 3 from J, leaving 12 bases between them. The CDR3 coding sequence is TGTGCCAGCAGACCAGACAGACTCAATCAGCCCCAGCATTTT. Protein product: CASRPDRLNQPQHF.

In this sample, this clonotype turned up many times. V gene TRBV2 combines with J gene TRBJ2-5; TRBD1 matches 8 bases. J lost 7 bases, V lost 1 base, and 8 bases had no gene match. CDR1 and CDR2 from the germline V gene are SNHLY and FYNNEI. The CDR3 loop spans 15 amino acids. In nucleotides, the CDR3 is TGTGCCAGCAGTGAAGACAGGGGGGTCTTGGGGACCCAGTACTTC. As protein: CASSEDRGVLGTQYF.

V is TRBV20-1 and J is TRBJ2-3; D unresolved. The CDR3 sequence is 13 residues long. The germline CDR1 and CDR2 sequences are DFQATT and SNEGSKA (reference sequence). V lost 6 bases to trimming and J lost 4 bases, with 14 bases between them. CDR3 protein: CSAPKDPSDTQYF. The CDR3 DNA follows: TGCAGTGCCCCGAAGGATCCTTCAGATACGCAGTATTTT.

This clonotype has ten or more counts. Written as DNA, the CDR3 is TGTGCCAGCAAACCGACCGCCCCCTGGTACAATGAGCAGTTCTTC. Protein product: CASKPTAPWYNEQFF. V usage is TRBV28 and J usage is TRBJ2-1; D unresolved. The germline V gene encodes CDR1 MDHEN and CDR2 SYDVKM. This CDR3 is 15 amino acids long. V lost 7 bases to trimming and J lost 4 bases, with 17 bases between them.

This chain links TRBV7-3 with TRBJ2-1, with 12 bases matching TRBD2. CDR3 length: 13 residues. Germline lookup yields CDR1 SGHTA and CDR2 FQGTGA. The V and J ends lost 8 bases and 7 bases, in that order; junction bases with no gene match: 3. CDR3 region: CASGLAGSNEQFF. The CDR3 nucleotides read TGTGCCAGCGGACTAGCGGGGTCGAATGAGCAGTTCTTC.

The gene calls are TRBV4-2 and TRBJ2-1; D possibly corresponds to TRBD2 (6 bases). The CDR3 loop spans 14 amino acids. Trimming stripped 0 bases from V and 6 bases from J, with 9 bases between. Germline assignment: CDR1 LGHNA and CDR2 YNFKEQ. In nucleotides, the CDR3 is TGTGCCAGCAGCCAAGATTTGGAGGGCAATGAGCAGTTCTTC. It specifies CASSQDLEGNEQFF.

This clonotype was detected many times. V usage is TRBV7-2 and J usage is TRBJ2-5, with D uncertain. The CDR3 runs 13 residues. With 2 bases removed from V and 3 bases from J, the gap between germline ends came to 7 bases. Germline CDR1 is SGHTA and CDR2 is FQGNSA. CDR3 sequence reads: CASSLSRKETQYF. The CDR3 bases are TGTGCCAGCAGCTTAAGCCGGAAAGAGACCCAGTACTTC.

This clonotype showed up many times. This chain connects TRBV12-3 or TRBV12-4 to TRBJ2-1; D is perhaps TRBD2 (6 bases). Trimming took 6 bases from V and 4 from J, leaving 10 bases between them. CDR3 length: 13 residues. The CDR3 is CASRADYYNEQFF. For the CDR3, the DNA is TGTGCCAGCAGGGCGGACTATTACAATGAGCAGTTCTTC.

This clonotype was observed at least ten times. The rearrangement uses TRBV12-3 or TRBV12-4 and TRBJ2-3; D is perhaps TRBD1 (5 bases). This CDR3 has 14 residues. Deletions cut 5 bases from V and 2 bases from J, with 11 bases between. DNA for the CDR3: TGTGCCAGCAGTAAACAGGAAAACACAGATACGCAGTATTTT. Residues: CASSKQENTDTQYF.

The chain couples TRBV6-1 to TRBJ2-3; 7 bases line up with TRBD1. In germline, CDR1 is MNHNS, CDR2 SASEGT. The V and J ends lost 11 bases and 4 bases, in that order; junction bases with no gene match: 9. The CDR3 has 13 amino acids. The CDR3 is CAGSTGPADTQYF. CDR3 sequence (DNA): TGTGCCGGATCGACAGGGCCGGCAGATACGCAGTATTTT.

The table lists this clonotype with many counts. DNA for the CDR3: TGTGCCACCAGTGACCCAAGATGGGGCCTTGAAGCTTTCTTT. Translated: CATSDPRWGLEAFF. V gene TRBV24-1 combines with J gene TRBJ1-1; maybe TRBD1 (5 bases). This CDR3 contains 14 residues. Trimming shortened V by 4 bases and J by 7 bases, and 15 bases separated the two germline ends. CDR1 is KGHDR, CDR2 SFDVKD, per germline.

This clonotype was picked up many times. The rearrangement uses TRBV2 and TRBJ1-2, with 7 nucleotides matching TRBD1. J was trimmed by 7 bases and V by 7 bases; bases with no gene match: 6. CDR1 is SNHLY, CDR2 FYNNEI, per germline. The CDR3 contains 12 residues. This CDR3 is CASTRQGRGYTF. The DNA of the CDR3 is TGTGCCAGCACGCGACAGGGTCGTGGCTACACCTTC.

At least ten counts were recorded for this clonotype. The CDR3: CATRSRPSTDTQYF. The CDR3 DNA reads as TGTGCCACCCGCTCCAGGCCTAGCACAGATACGCAGTATTTT. V and J are TRBV2 and TRBJ2-3, with no clear D. Germline CDR1 reads SNHLY; CDR2 reads FYNNEI. V lost 10 bases to trimming and J lost 0 bases, with 14 bases between them. The CDR3 contains 14 residues.

Comments on this clonotype: With a much larger clone just one base away, this may be a read error. The chain couples TRBV27 to TRBJ1-5; D possibly corresponds to TRBD1 (5 bases). From germline, CDR1 is MNHEY and CDR2 SMNVEV (reference sequence). V was cut by 2 bases and J by 0 bases, with 8 bases left in between. CDR3 length equals 15 residues. The CDR3 bases are TGTGCCAGCAGTTTACACAGGAATAGCAATCAGCCCCAGCATTTT. Protein product: CASSLHRNSNQPQHF.

This clonotype was seen a handful of times. The V and J genes are TRBV5-1 and TRBJ2-1; TRBD2 agrees at 11 bases. This CDR3 has 16 residues. From germline, CDR1 is SGHRS and CDR2 YFSETQ. V lost 2 bases and J lost 2; bases outside the gene matches: 3. CDR3 coding DNA: TGCGCCAGCAGCTTTATGACTAGCGGGACCTACAATGAGCAGTTCTTC. Protein product: CASSFMTSGTYNEQFF.

This chain links TRBV20-1 with TRBJ2-5; D gene ambiguous. Per germline, CDR1 DFQATT and CDR2 SNEGSKA (reference sequence). The CDR3 contains 13 residues. Deletions cut 5 bases from V and 2 bases from J, with 12 bases between. CDR3 loop: CSAGGGLQETQYF. Here the CDR3 DNA reads TGCAGTGCTGGCGGTGGGCTTCAAGAGACCCAGTACTTC.